These 29 T cell receptor beta chains were all obtained from the same sample, sequenced in a study of CD8+ T cells in alopecia areata. The sample's treatment: oral pan-JAK inhibitor, 5-10 mg twice daily. It was cDNA, reverse transcribed from extracted RNA, that served as the sequencing template. Measured with immunoSEQ multiplex PCR; TCRdb has only the in-frame clones, and not every one. The repertoire holds 200,000 to 250,000 clones, 64% seen once, with around 3.9% in the top ten. The material was CD4+ T cells sorted from blood, obtained at week 4, from a patient treated with tofacitinib. Receptors originate from a human donor with alopecia areata.

The genes are TRBV5-6 and TRBJ2-5; the D gene is possibly TRBD2 (6 bases). The CDR3 length is 14 residues. Trimming removed 4 bases from V and 5 bases from J, with 15 bases in between. CDR1 is SGHDT, CDR2 YYEEEE, per germline. The CDR3 reads CASSGGAGLETQYF. CDR3 nucleotide sequence: TGTGCCAGCAGCGGCGGGGCAGGGCTGGAGACCCAGTACTTC.

This clone was counted only a few times. V gene TRBV4-3 combines with J gene TRBJ2-5; TRBD1 matches 10 bases. The CDR3 loop spans 15 amino acids. Germline-derived CDR1 and CDR2 are LGHNA and YSLEER. V lost 4 bases and J lost 3; bases outside the gene matches: 5. The CDR3 DNA follows: TGCGCCAGCAGCCGGTCCGGGACAGGGGAAGAGACCCAGTACTTC. Encoded protein: CASSRSGTGEETQYF.

The chain has TRBV7-2 and TRBJ1-1, with 12 bases aligning to TRBD1. From germline, CDR1 is SGHTA and CDR2 FQGNSA. The CDR3 length is 13 residues. The trim removed 6 bases at V and 6 bases at J, leaving 2 bases unmatched. CDR3 coding DNA: TGTGCCAGCAGGGGACAGGGGGCCTCTGAAGCTTTCTTT. Amino acids: CASRGQGASEAFF.

The chain has TRBV5-6 and TRBJ2-1, with D uncertain. V lost 4 bases, J lost 10 bases, and 9 bases lay in between. In germline, CDR1 is SGHDT, CDR2 YYEEEE. CDR3 size: 11 residues. The CDR3 nucleotides are TGTGCCAGCAGCCGCGACGCGGAGCAGTTCTTC. Translating gives CASSRDAEQFF. Based on the CDR3 plus reference TRBV5-6 and TRBJ2-1, the full variable domain is DAGVTQSPTHLIKTRGQQVTLRCSPKSGHDTVSWYQQALGQGPQFIFQYYEEEERQRGNFPDRFSGHQFPNYSSELNVNALLLGDSALYLCASSRDAEQFFGPGTRLTVL.

The V call is TRBV5-6, the J call TRBJ2-7; perhaps D is TRBD1 or TRBD2 (6 bases each). CDR3 length: 14 amino acids. Germline CDR1 reads SGHDT; CDR2 reads YYEEEE. Trimming stripped 2 bases from V and 7 bases from J, with 16 bases between. The DNA for the CDR3 is TGTGCCAGCAGCTTATTTCCGGGGGCTCGGGAGCAGTACTTC. As protein: CASSLFPGAREQYF.

V is TRBV15 and J is TRBJ1-4; the D gene is possibly TRBD1 (6 bases). The V end was cut by 0 bases, the J end by 5 bases, with 13 bases between. The CDR3 consists of 16 residues. CDR1 and CDR2 from the germline V gene are LNHNV and YYDKDF (reference sequence). The CDR3 protein is CATSRDGGAGNEKLFF. The DNA for the CDR3 is TGTGCCACCAGCAGAGATGGGGGCGCCGGGAATGAAAAACTGTTTTTT.

The chain carries TRBV29-1 and TRBJ1-1; 9 nucleotides align to TRBD1. CDR3 length: 13 residues. CDR1 and CDR2 from the germline V gene are SQVTM and ANQGSEA. The V segment lost 5 bases and the J segment 5 bases; nucleotides outside the gene matches: 6. In nucleotides, the CDR3 is TGCAGCGTTCGGACAGGGGTCGGGACTGAAGCTTTCTTT. This gives the protein CSVRTGVGTEAFF.

The rearrangement uses TRBV30 and TRBJ1-2; TRBD1 aligns across 8 bases. This CDR3 has 14 residues. V lost 0 bases to trimming and J lost 8 bases; unmatched junction nucleotides: 8. The V gene's germline CDR1 is GTSNPN and CDR2 SVGIG (reference sequence). CDR3 bases: TGTGCCTGGAGTGTGGCCCAGGGGGCCGGGGGCTACACCTTC. Translated, it gives CAWSVAQGAGGYTF.

The J gene is TRBJ2-6, the V gene TRBV30; D is unclear. The V gene's germline CDR1 is GTSNPN and CDR2 SVGIG (reference sequence). Trimming shortened V by 0 bases and J by 0 bases, and 9 bases separated the two germline ends. CDR3 length equals 16 residues. The CDR3: CAWSVLRSSGANVLTF. The CDR3, as DNA: TGTGCCTGGAGTGTACTACGGTCCTCTGGGGCCAACGTCCTGACTTTC.

This clone has just a few counts. J is TRBJ2-3 and V is TRBV29-1; D is undetermined. CDR1 is SQVTM and CDR2 is ANQGSEA in the germline V gene. The CDR3 runs to 15 residues. Deletions cut 0 bases from V and 8 bases from J, with 18 bases between. The CDR3 sequence: CSVEDVTPGHITQYF. CDR3 sequence (DNA): TGCAGCGTTGAAGATGTGACCCCGGGCCATATTACGCAGTATTTT.

V gene TRBV19 combines with J gene TRBJ2-2; D is uncertain. Germline V gene lookup returns CDR1 LNHDA and CDR2 SQIVND (reference sequence). V shed 6 bases and J shed 6 bases, with 8 bases lying between them. There are 12 residues in the CDR3. CDR3 nucleotide sequence: TGTGCCAGTAGGCTTTTTGCCGGGGAGCTGTTTTTT. It translates to CASRLFAGELFF.

The chain has TRBV4-3 and TRBJ2-7, with 9 nucleotides matching TRBD1. With V trimmed by 1 base and J by 1 base, 2 bases remained unmatched. Germline assignment: CDR1 LGHNA and CDR2 YSLEER. There are 15 residues in the CDR3. The CDR3 region has the DNA TGCGCCAGCAGCCAAGGCGGGACAGGGTCCTACGAGCAGTACTTC. Amino acid sequence: CASSQGGTGSYEQYF.

The table lists this clone with a count of one. V usage is TRBV4-1 and J usage is TRBJ2-1, with 9 bases that match TRBD2. This CDR3 spans 16 amino acids. J gave up 9 bases and V 3 bases, and 12 bases lay outside the gene matches. Germline CDR1 and CDR2: MGHRA and YSYEKL. The CDR3 is CASSHHRGGGAGEQFF. The CDR3 DNA is TGCGCCAGCAGCCACCACCGTGGCGGGGGGGCAGGTGAGCAGTTCTTC.

V and J are TRBV18 and TRBJ1-3; 9 bases line up with TRBD1. J gave up 0 bases and V 5 bases, and 2 bases lay outside the gene matches. Per the germline V gene, CDR1 is KGHSH and CDR2 is LQKENI. The CDR3 has 15 amino acids. CDR3 residues: CASSEGQGSGNTIYF. The CDR3, as DNA: TGTGCCAGCTCAGAGGGACAGGGCTCTGGAAACACCATATATTTT.

The J gene is TRBJ2-3, the V gene TRBV4-2, with TRBD2 matching over 9 bases. The CDR3 is 16 residues long. Per the germline V gene, CDR1 is LGHNA and CDR2 is YNFKEQ. V trimming: 4 bases; J trimming: 4 bases; junction bases outside the gene matches: 9. The CDR3 protein is CASSRSPGLASDTQYF. CDR3 in DNA: TGTGCCAGCAGCCGATCTCCGGGACTAGCTTCAGATACGCAGTATTTT.

This chain uses TRBV30 with TRBJ2-5, with 9 bases fitting TRBD2. Trimming at V came to 5 bases and at J to 3 bases, leaving 10 bases not matched to a gene. The CDR3 spans 15 residues. From germline, CDR1 is GTSNPN and CDR2 SVGIG (reference sequence). CDR3 region: CAWPLPQRGEETQYF. The CDR3 DNA follows: TGTGCCTGGCCCCTACCCCAGCGGGGGGAAGAGACCCAGTACTTC.

The V and J genes are TRBV30 and TRBJ2-7; D unclear. V was shortened by 2 bases and J by 2 bases, with 7 bases between the two germline ends. The CDR3 consists of 12 residues. Looked up from germline, CDR1 is GTSNPN and CDR2 is SVGIG (reference sequence). CDR3 bases: TGTGCCTGGAGTATTGAGGCCTACGAGCAGTACTTC. Translating gives CAWSIEAYEQYF.

The V gene is TRBV7-2, the J gene TRBJ1-2, with D unclear. This CDR3 comprises 14 residues. The ends were cut back, 5 bases at V and 6 bases at J, with 16 bases in the middle. Germline V gene sequence: CDR1 SGHTA, CDR2 FQGNSA. The CDR3 DNA follows: TGTGCCAGCAGCGCACCGAACGGCGTGCATGGCTACACCTTC. As protein: CASSAPNGVHGYTF.

This chain links TRBV4-2 with TRBJ2-7, with no clear D. This CDR3 is built from 11 residues. Germline CDR1 LGHNA, CDR2 YNFKEQ. Trimming removed 0 bases at V and 7 bases at J, with 4 bases between. Here the CDR3 reads CASSQEGEQYF. DNA of the CDR3: TGTGCCAGCAGCCAAGAGGGGGAGCAGTACTTC.

This clone was counted a few times. V is TRBV11-2 and J is TRBJ2-1; D is possibly TRBD2 (5 bases). V lost 0 bases to trimming and J lost 9 bases, with 12 bases between them. The CDR3 has 14 residues. Germline V gene sequence: CDR1 SGHAT, CDR2 FQNNGV. The CDR3 DNA reads TGTGCCAGCAGCTTAGAATGGGAGTCGGCTGAGCAGTTCTTC. This gives the protein CASSLEWESAEQFF.

This clone has just a few counts. The chain couples TRBV30 to TRBJ1-3; no firm D call. V lost 3 bases and J lost 7, with 10 bases in between. This CDR3 is built from 12 residues. Germline V CDR1 and CDR2: GTSNPN, SVGIG (reference sequence). The CDR3 loop reads CAWRLIGNTIYF. For the CDR3, the DNA is TGTGCCTGGAGGTTAATCGGTAACACCATATATTTT.

V gene TRBV29-1 combines with J gene TRBJ1-1; 8 bases are a match to TRBD1. The V gene end was trimmed by 6 bases and the J gene end by 8 bases; junction bases not matched to a gene: 5. The CDR3 covers 11 residues. The germline CDR1 and CDR2 sequences are SQVTM and ANQGSEA. The chain's CDR3 is CSVHRGAEAFF. CDR3 DNA: TGCAGCGTACACAGGGGGGCAGAAGCTTTCTTT. The whole variable domain, remainder taken from reference TRBV29-1 and TRBJ1-1, is SAVISQKPSRDICQRGTSLTIQCQVDSQVTMMFWYRQQPGQSLTLIATANQGSEATYESGFVIDKFPISRPNLTFSTLTVSNMSPEDSSIYLCSVHRGAEAFFGQGTRLTVV.

This clone has just a few counts. This chain uses TRBV30 with TRBJ2-2; TRBD1 agrees at 8 bases. Germline loops: CDR1 GTSNPN, CDR2 SVGIG (reference sequence). This CDR3 has 16 residues. V shed 2 bases, J shed 0 bases, and the junction held 5 bases outside the gene matches. In DNA form, the CDR3 reads TGTGCCTGGAGTCACCTGGGACAGGCGAACACCGGGGAGCTGTTTTTT. Translating it yields CAWSHLGQANTGELFF.

This chain connects TRBV29-1 to TRBJ1-6; D is uncertain. CDR1 and CDR2 (germline): SQVTM, ANQGSEA. The CDR3 contains 17 residues. The V gene lost 6 bases and the J gene lost 8 bases, with 26 bases spanning the gap. The CDR3 is CSVTPWSPRVSYSPLHF. The CDR3 coding sequence is TGCAGCGTGACCCCCTGGTCCCCAAGGGTATCATATTCACCCCTCCACTTT.

The V gene is TRBV30, the J gene TRBJ1-1; D may be TRBD1 (6 bases). The CDR3 runs to 14 residues. The germline V gene encodes CDR1 GTSNPN and CDR2 SVGIG (reference sequence). Deletions cut 4 bases from V and 0 bases from J, with 12 bases between. Here the CDR3 reads CAWNLDSLNTEAFF. CDR3 nucleotide sequence: TGTGCCTGGAATTTGGACAGCTTGAACACTGAAGCTTTCTTT.

This rearrangement joins TRBV5-1 to TRBJ1-1; D not resolved. From germline, CDR1 is SGHRS and CDR2 YFSETQ. Between the trimmed V and J ends, which lost 4 bases and 2 bases, there was a span of 9 bases. The CDR3 is 13 residues long. CDR3 bases: TGCGCCAGCAGCGCCCTGCTAAACACTGAAGCTTTCTTT. It is translated as CASSALLNTEAFF.

This chain joins TRBV2 and TRBJ2-4; the D gene is possibly TRBD1 (5 bases). The ends were cut back, 5 bases at V and 2 bases at J, with 13 bases in the middle. The germline V gene has CDR1 SNHLY and CDR2 FYNNEI. The CDR3 sequence is 15 residues long. As DNA, the CDR3 is TGTGCCAGCAGTCCTCAGGGTAGCTCCAAAAACATTCAGTACTTC. Translating gives CASSPQGSSKNIQYF.

The gene calls are TRBV2 and TRBJ1-4; D remains ambiguous. Germline values: CDR1 SNHLY, CDR2 FYNNEI. Deletions cut 4 bases from V and 8 bases from J, with 8 bases between. There are 12 residues in the CDR3. CDR3 in DNA: TGTGCCAGCAGTGTAGCGACGGAAAAACTGTTTTTT. Amino acid sequence: CASSVATEKLFF.

This clone was seen a few times. This chain joins TRBV6-5 and TRBJ1-2; TRBD1 matches 7 bases. Germline V gene data show CDR1 as MNHEY and CDR2 as SVGAGI. CDR3 length equals 14 residues. V gave up 4 bases and J gave up 7 bases; unmatched junction bases: 9. The CDR3 reads CASSSTGLGGGYTF. The CDR3 DNA sequence: TGTGCCAGCAGTTCGACAGGGTTGGGGGGTGGCTACACCTTC.